The 13 T cell receptor beta chains below were found in one sample sequenced in a study of response to subunit inactivated influenza vaccine. TCRdb ran MiXCR on the RT-PCR reads and lists one entry per CDR3 protein. The table shows 150,000 to 200,000 distinct CDR3 sequences, with 9.5% to 12% occurring only once. The sample here was CD8+ T cells sorted from PBMCs, taken roughly 24 months after vaccination. All receptors come from a man between 50 and 75 years old who received an inactivated influenza vaccine.

In this sample, this clonotype turned up a few times. The gene calls are TRBV5-1 and TRBJ1-1; D gene ambiguous. Germline CDR1 SGHRS, CDR2 YFSETQ. The CDR3 length is 13 residues. Trimming removed 2 bases at V and 3 bases at J, with 8 bases between. In DNA, the CDR3 is TGCGCCAGCAGCTTTGGGTTGTACACTGAAGCTTTCTTT. It yields the protein CASSFGLYTEAFF.

This clonotype was seen a few times. DNA for the CDR3: TGTGCCAGCAGCTTGGCCGGGCTAACCCCTTACTCCTACAATGAGCAGTTCTTC. It is translated as CASSLAGLTPYSYNEQFF. The rearrangement uses TRBV5-5 and TRBJ2-1; no clear D gene. The CDR3 covers 18 residues. Germline CDR1 reads SGHKS; CDR2 reads YYEKEE (reference sequence). V shed 0 bases and J shed 0 bases, with 16 bases lying between them.

This clonotype was recorded at least ten times. This chain links TRBV5-1 with TRBJ2-7; D remains ambiguous. The CDR3 is made up of 13 amino acids. Trimming removed 3 bases at V and 2 bases at J, with 9 bases between. The germline V gene has CDR1 SGHRS and CDR2 YFSETQ. CDR3 DNA sequence: TGCGCCAGCAGCTCCGCCCCCACCTACGAGCAGTACTTC. Its translation is CASSSAPTYEQYF.

This clonotype was observed a handful of times. The chain uses TRBV28 and TRBJ2-7; D tentatively fits TRBD1 or TRBD2 (5 bases each). Germline CDR1 reads MDHEN; CDR2 reads SYDVKM. The CDR3 is made up of 14 amino acids. V lost 4 bases and J 2 bases, leaving 12 bases between the germline ends. The DNA of the CDR3 is TGTGCCAGCAGTTATGCGGTGGGGGCCTACGAGCAGTACTTC. The encoded protein is CASSYAVGAYEQYF.

The gene calls are TRBV7-9 and TRBJ2-5; D is undetermined. The CDR3 loop spans 13 amino acids. V shed 6 bases and J shed 1 base, with 9 bases lying between them. Germline assignment: CDR1 SEHNR and CDR2 FQNEAQ (reference sequence). The CDR3 reads CASRYETQETQYF. The CDR3 DNA reads TGTGCCAGCAGATACGAAACCCAAGAGACCCAGTACTTC.

This clonotype was counted at least ten times. The chain links TRBV5-1 to TRBJ2-3; 12 positions match TRBD2. The CDR3 totals 15 residues. CDR1 SGHRS and CDR2 YFSETQ come from the germline V gene. Trimming removed 3 bases from V and 4 bases from J; junction bases left unmatched: 3. Here the CDR3 reads CASSYRLAGADTQYF. CDR3 nucleotide sequence: TGCGCCAGCAGCTATCGACTAGCGGGAGCAGATACGCAGTATTTT.

At least ten counts were recorded for this clonotype. This chain connects TRBV6-2 or TRBV6-3 to TRBJ2-7, with D perhaps being TRBD1 or TRBD2 (5 bases each). The V gene's germline CDR1 is MNHEY and CDR2 SVGEGT. The CDR3 is made up of 14 amino acids. V was cut by 6 bases and J by 6 bases, with 18 bases left in between. CDR3 protein: CASRGTDAGLEQYF. CDR3 sequence (DNA): TGTGCCAGCAGGGGGACGGACGCCGGCCTCGAGCAGTACTTC.

The rearrangement joins TRBV7-2 to TRBJ2-7, with 8 nucleotides matching TRBD2. The V gene end was trimmed by 5 bases and the J gene end by 2 bases; junction bases not matched to a gene: 11. The CDR3 length is 16 residues. The germline V gene encodes CDR1 SGHTA and CDR2 FQGNSA. The CDR3 DNA reads as TGTGCCAGCAGCATGACTAGCGTGATAGTACCCTACGAGCAGTACTTC. This codes for CASSMTSVIVPYEQYF.

This clonotype was detected ten times or more. The gene calls are TRBV6-1 and TRBJ1-1; D is uncertain. Germline V gene sequence: CDR1 MNHNS, CDR2 SASEGT. V lost 6 bases and J 6 bases, leaving 17 bases between the germline ends. The CDR3 runs to 14 residues. The DNA of the CDR3 is TGTGCCAGCAGCATTACGGAGGCCTCCCCTGAAGCTTTCTTT. Amino acid sequence: CASSITEASPEAFF.

The table lists this clonotype with many counts. The J gene is TRBJ2-3, the V gene TRBV20-1, with TRBD2 identical over 11 bases. The CDR3 is 17 amino acids. V was clipped by 4 bases and J by 2 bases; unmatched bases: 11. CDR1 is DFQATT and CDR2 is SNEGSKA in the germline V gene (reference sequence). The CDR3 region is CSAKSLAGGVHTDTQYF. Here the CDR3 DNA reads TGCAGTGCTAAGTCGTTAGCGGGAGGGGTTCACACAGATACGCAGTATTTT.

The chain combines TRBV7-6 with TRBJ2-7; 7 nucleotides line up with TRBD2. This CDR3 spans 16 amino acids. Trimming cost V 0 bases and J 7 bases; bases outside gene matches: 12. Germline CDR1 and CDR2: SGHVS and FNYEAQ. The CDR3 nucleotides read TGTGCCAGCAGCTTAGCAGTTGCGGGAGCCCCCAGGGAGCAGTACTTC. Translation gives CASSLAVAGAPREQYF.

This clonotype was detected a few times. CDR3 in amino acids: CASSQDPSGMVGELFF. The DNA of the CDR3 is TGCGCCAGCAGCCAAGATCCTAGCGGGATGGTCGGGGAGCTGTTTTTT. V usage is TRBV4-3 and J usage is TRBJ2-2, with 9 bases matching TRBD2. The CDR3 spans 16 residues. With 0 bases clipped from V and 7 bases from J, the junction kept 6 bases outside the gene matches. The germline V gene has CDR1 LGHNA and CDR2 YSLEER.

This clonotype was counted only a few times. V gene TRBV7-9 combines with J gene TRBJ2-7; 9 bases map to TRBD1. The CDR3 contains 14 residues. V was clipped by 4 bases and J by 5 bases; unmatched bases: 6. Germline-derived CDR1 and CDR2 are SEHNR and FQNEAQ (reference sequence). This chain's CDR3 is CASSSRTGVHEQYF. The CDR3 bases are TGTGCCAGCAGCTCCCGGACAGGGGTCCACGAGCAGTACTTC.